This T cell receptor (beta chain) was sequenced during a study of OX40 agonist ivuxolimab in advanced cancers. Overall study: A diagnosis of hepatocellular carcinoma, melanoma, renal cell or head and neck cancer was present in dose-escalation patients. Past anti-PD-1, anti-PD-L1 or anti-CTLA-4 therapy was accepted, and roughly 40% had received some.

V shed 4 bases and J shed 0 bases, with 8 bases lying between them. The CDR3 runs to 14 residues. CDR1 and CDR2 (germline): SNHLY, FYNNEI. The study's findings and limits: Individuals who were partial responders at 0.1-3.0 mg/kg had clonal expansion that ranked among the lowest. At 0.1 to 3.0 mg/kg, CD4+ and CD8+ blood T cells expanded clonally by week 6.

Profiled with immunoSEQ multiplex PCR; TCRdb holds only in-frame clones, not every one. The sample records around 80,000 clones, around 90% being singletons. Points on this clone: The target antigen is unknown.

The sequences come from CD4+ or CD8+ T cells sorted from blood, collected in a trial of the OX40 agonist ivuxolimab. The chain has TRBV2 and TRBJ2-3; D is unresolved. This sequence originates from an adult with an advanced solid tumor such as melanoma, head and neck, liver or kidney cancer. CDR3: CASSVTASTDTQYF. The DNA for the CDR3 is TGTGCCAGCAGTGTCACAGCTAGCACAGATACGCAGTATTTT. Full variable domain (missing parts from reference TRBV2 and TRBJ2-3): EPEVTQTPSHQVTQMGQEVILRCVPISNHLYFYWYRQILGQKVEFLVSFYNNEISEKSEIFDDQFSVERPDGSNFTLKIRSTKLEDSAMYFCASSVTASTDTQYFGPGTRLTVL.